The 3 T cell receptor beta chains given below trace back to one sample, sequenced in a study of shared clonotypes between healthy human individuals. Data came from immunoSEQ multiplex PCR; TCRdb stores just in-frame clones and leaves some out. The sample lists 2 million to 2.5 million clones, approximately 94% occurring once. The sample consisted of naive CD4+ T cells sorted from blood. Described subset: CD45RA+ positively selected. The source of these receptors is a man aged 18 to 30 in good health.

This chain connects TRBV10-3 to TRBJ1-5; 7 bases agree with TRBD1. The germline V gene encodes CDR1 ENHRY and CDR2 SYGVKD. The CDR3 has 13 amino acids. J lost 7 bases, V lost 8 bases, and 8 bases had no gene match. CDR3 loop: CAIGVRGNQPQHF. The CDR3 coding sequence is TGTGCCATCGGAGTCAGGGGGAACCAGCCCCAGCATTTT.

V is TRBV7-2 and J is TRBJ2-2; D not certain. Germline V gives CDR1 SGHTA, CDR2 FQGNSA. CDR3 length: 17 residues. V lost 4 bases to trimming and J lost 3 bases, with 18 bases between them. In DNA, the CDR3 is TGTGCCAGCAGCTCCACCGGGTCTAGGCCCTACACCGGGGAGCTGTTTTTT. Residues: CASSSTGSRPYTGELFF.

The CDR3 here is CASSQGTGNFYEQYF. CDR3 in DNA: TGCGCCAGCAGCCAGGGGACAGGGAATTTCTACGAGCAGTACTTC. This rearrangement joins TRBV5-1 to TRBJ2-7, with TRBD1 identical over 9 bases. This CDR3 has 15 residues. Germline V lookup: CDR1 SGHRS, CDR2 YFSETQ. V was clipped by 4 bases and J by 3 bases; unmatched bases: 8. The whole variable domain, remainder taken from reference TRBV5-1 and TRBJ2-7, is KAGVTQTPRYLIKTRGQQVTLSCSPISGHRSVSWYQQTPGQGLQFLFEYFSETQRNKGNFPGRFSGRQFSNSRSEMNVSTLELGDSALYLCASSQGTGNFYEQYFGPGTRLTVT.